The T cell receptor beta chain under discussion was sequenced for a study of cytomegalovirus exposure and HLA in healthy donors. There are 15 residues in the CDR3. Germline V lookup: CDR1 MNHNS, CDR2 SASEGT. V was pared by 3 bases and J by 1 base, with 10 bases between. As concerns this clone: Antigen specificity is unknown.

Primers for the PCR totalled 60 Vbeta and 13 Jbeta. TCRdb's copy holds only in-frame clones and misses some; the assay was immunoSEQ multiplex PCR. In the table there are 150,000 to 200,000 clones, around four fifths of which are singletons. The study, taken as a whole, reports: At a 0.05 false discovery rate, a later analysis found about 17,000 TCR beta sequences to be associated with HLA alleles. Some V segments (TRBV6-2 and TRBV6-3 among them) were excluded as indistinguishable.

The chain carries TRBV6-1 and TRBJ1-5; no clear D. This TCR came from a young woman in good health and CMV-seronegative. What was sequenced was PBMCs. The CDR3 region is CASSEGSLSNQPQHF. CDR3 nucleotides: TGTGCCAGCAGTGAGGGCAGTCTGAGCAATCAGCCCCAGCATTTT.